The 5 T cell receptor beta chains below all came from one sample that was sequenced in a study of blood T cells in healthy people across ages. A sample-barcoded 5' primer and a J-beta primer mix were used in a second PCR of roughly 6 to 11 cycles. Via MiXCR, TCRdb re-called the 5' RACE reads, giving one row per CDR3 protein. The profile shows roughly 1.9 million distinct CDR3 sequences, about two fifths of them singletons. Material: blood. All receptors come from a human donor in good health.

The chain recombines TRBV6-1 with TRBJ1-2, with D possibly TRBD1 on 5 matching bases. The CDR3 spans 15 residues. Germline V gene data show CDR1 as MNHNS and CDR2 as SASEGT. V lost 3 bases and J lost 2, with 13 bases in between. The CDR3 loop reads CASSDGTGTNYGYTF. Here the CDR3 DNA reads TGTGCCAGCAGTGATGGTACCGGGACGAACTATGGCTACACCTTC.

This chain uses TRBV27 with TRBJ2-7, with 11 bases identical to TRBD2. V lost 5 bases, J lost 3 bases, and 6 bases stayed unmatched. The length of the CDR3 is 15 residues. Germline assignment: CDR1 MNHEY and CDR2 SMNVEV (reference sequence). Here the CDR3 DNA reads TGTGCCAGCAGTCCGCCTAGCGGGGGGTACTACGAGCAGTACTTC. It translates to CASSPPSGGYYEQYF.

In its sample, this clonotype was seen many times. This chain joins TRBV29-1 and TRBJ2-7, with 9 positions matching TRBD1. The germline V gene encodes CDR1 SQVTM and CDR2 ANQGSEA. This CDR3 has 14 residues. After removal of 6 bases from V and 3 bases from J, the junction contained 9 bases not matched to a gene. The chain's CDR3 is CSVKWGQGNYEQYF. CDR3 sequence (DNA): TGCAGCGTCAAATGGGGACAGGGAAACTACGAGCAGTACTTC.

The CDR3 sequence: CASTRWGEEEKLFF. The CDR3 DNA is TGTGCCAGCACCCGGTGGGGGGAAGAAGAAAAACTGTTTTTT. V and J are TRBV12-3 or TRBV12-4 and TRBJ1-4; D is possibly TRBD1 (5 bases). The length of the CDR3 is 14 residues. The V end lost 7 bases, the J end lost 8 bases, and 17 bases lay between the germline ends.

The J gene is TRBJ1-1, the V gene TRBV20-1, with unresolved D. V was trimmed by 1 base and J by 9 bases, leaving 15 bases between them. There are 13 residues in the CDR3. Per the germline V gene, CDR1 is DFQATT and CDR2 is SNEGSKA (reference sequence). The CDR3 is CSARVYIHDKAFF. DNA for the CDR3: TGCAGTGCTAGAGTATATATCCACGACAAAGCTTTCTTT.